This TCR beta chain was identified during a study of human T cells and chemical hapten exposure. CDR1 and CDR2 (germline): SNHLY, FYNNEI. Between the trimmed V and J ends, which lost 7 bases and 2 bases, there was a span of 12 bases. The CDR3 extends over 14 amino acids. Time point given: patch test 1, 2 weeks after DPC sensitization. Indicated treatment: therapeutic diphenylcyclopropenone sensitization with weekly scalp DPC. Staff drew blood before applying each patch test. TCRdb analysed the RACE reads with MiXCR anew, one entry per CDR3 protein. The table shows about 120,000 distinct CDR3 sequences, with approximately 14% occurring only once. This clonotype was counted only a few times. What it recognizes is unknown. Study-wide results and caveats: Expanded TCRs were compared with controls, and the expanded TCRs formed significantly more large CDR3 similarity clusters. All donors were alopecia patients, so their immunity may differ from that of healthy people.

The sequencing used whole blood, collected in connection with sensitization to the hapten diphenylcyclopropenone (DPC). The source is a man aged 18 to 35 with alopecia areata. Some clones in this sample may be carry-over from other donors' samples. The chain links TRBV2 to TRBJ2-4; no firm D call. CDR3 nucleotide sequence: TGTGCCAGCATTAGGTCGGAATCCAAAAACATTCAGTACTTC. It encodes CASIRSESKNIQYF.